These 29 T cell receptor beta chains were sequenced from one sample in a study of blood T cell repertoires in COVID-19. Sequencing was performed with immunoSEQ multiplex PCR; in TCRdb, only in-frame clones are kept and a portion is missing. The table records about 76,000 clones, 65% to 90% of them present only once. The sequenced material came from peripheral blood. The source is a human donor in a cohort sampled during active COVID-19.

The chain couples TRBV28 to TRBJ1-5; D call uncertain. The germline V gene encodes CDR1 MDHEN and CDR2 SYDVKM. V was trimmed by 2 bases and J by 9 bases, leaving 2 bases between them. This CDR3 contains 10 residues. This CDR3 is CASSLRPQHF. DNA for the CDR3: TGTGCCAGCAGTTTACGGCCCCAGCATTTT.

The CDR3 is CATSRNPTTGGEKLFF. CDR3 bases: TGTGCCACCAGCAGAAACCCGACAACAGGGGGGGAAAAACTGTTTTTT. The chain is built from TRBV15 and TRBJ1-4, with 8 bases matching TRBD1. J was trimmed by 8 bases and V by 2 bases; bases with no gene match: 10. Germline V lookup: CDR1 LNHNV, CDR2 YYDKDF (reference sequence). The CDR3 extends over 16 amino acids.

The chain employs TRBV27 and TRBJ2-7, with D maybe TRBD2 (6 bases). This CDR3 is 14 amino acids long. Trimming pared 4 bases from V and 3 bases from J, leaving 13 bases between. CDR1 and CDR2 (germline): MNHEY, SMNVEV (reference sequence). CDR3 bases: TGTGCCAGCAGTTCGAGGAGGGACCACTACGAGCAGTACTTC. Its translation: CASSSRRDHYEQYF.

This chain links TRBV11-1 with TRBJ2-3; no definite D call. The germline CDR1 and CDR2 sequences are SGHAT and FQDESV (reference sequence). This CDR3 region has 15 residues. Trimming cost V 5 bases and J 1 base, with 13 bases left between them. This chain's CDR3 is CASSVTHPGTDTQYF. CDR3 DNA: TGTGCCAGCAGCGTCACTCACCCTGGCACAGATACGCAGTATTTT.

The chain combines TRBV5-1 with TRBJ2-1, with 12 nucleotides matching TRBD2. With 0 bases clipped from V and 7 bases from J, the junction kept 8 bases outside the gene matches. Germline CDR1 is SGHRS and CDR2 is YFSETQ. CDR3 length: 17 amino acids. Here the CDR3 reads CASSLAISSGGANEQFF. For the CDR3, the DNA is TGCGCCAGCAGCTTGGCTATATCTAGCGGGGGGGCAAATGAGCAGTTCTTC.

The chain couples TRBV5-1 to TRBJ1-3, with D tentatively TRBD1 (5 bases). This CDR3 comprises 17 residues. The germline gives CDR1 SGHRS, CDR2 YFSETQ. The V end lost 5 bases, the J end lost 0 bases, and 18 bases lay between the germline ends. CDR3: CASRGAAYQSSGNTIYF. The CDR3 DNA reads TGCGCCAGCAGAGGGGCCGCATACCAGAGCTCTGGAAACACCATATATTTT. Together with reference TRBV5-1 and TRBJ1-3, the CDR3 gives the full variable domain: KAGVTQTPRYLIKTRGQQVTLSCSPISGHRSVSWYQQTPGQGLQFLFEYFSETQRNKGNFPGRFSGRQFSNSRSEMNVSTLELGDSALYLCASRGAAYQSSGNTIYFGEGSWLTVV.

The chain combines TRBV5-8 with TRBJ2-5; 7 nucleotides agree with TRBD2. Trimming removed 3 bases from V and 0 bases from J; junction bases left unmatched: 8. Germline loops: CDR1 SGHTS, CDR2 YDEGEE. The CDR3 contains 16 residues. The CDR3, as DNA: TGTGCCAGCAGCTCCGGCGGGGGACTGTACCAAGAGACCCAGTACTTC. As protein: CASSSGGGLYQETQYF. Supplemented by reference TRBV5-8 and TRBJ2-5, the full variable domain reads EAGVTQSPTHLIKTRGQQATLRCSPISGHTSVYWYQQALGLGLQFLLWYDEGEERNRGNFPPRFSGRQFPNYSSELNVNALELEDSALYLCASSSGGGLYQETQYFGPGTRLLVL.

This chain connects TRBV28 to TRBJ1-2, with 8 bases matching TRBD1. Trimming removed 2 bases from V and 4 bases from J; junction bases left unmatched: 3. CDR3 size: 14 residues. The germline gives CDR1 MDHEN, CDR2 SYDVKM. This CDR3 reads CASSLQGALYGYTF. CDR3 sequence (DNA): TGTGCCAGCAGTTTACAGGGGGCCCTCTATGGCTACACCTTC.

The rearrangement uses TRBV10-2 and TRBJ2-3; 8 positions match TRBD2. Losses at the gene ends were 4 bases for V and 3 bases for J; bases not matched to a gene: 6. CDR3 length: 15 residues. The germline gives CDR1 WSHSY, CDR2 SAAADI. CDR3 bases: TGCGCCAGCAGTGGTAGGTCTAGCGGGACAGATACGCAGTATTTT. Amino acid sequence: CASSGRSSGTDTQYF.

The CDR3 DNA is TGTGCCAGTGTACCGGGACAGGGTAATCAGCCCCAGCATTTT. Translating gives CASVPGQGNQPQHF. V usage is TRBV19 and J usage is TRBJ1-5; TRBD1 agrees at 9 bases. The J segment lost 4 bases and the V segment lost 8 bases, leaving 6 bases of the junction unmatched. The CDR3 totals 14 residues. Germline CDR1 reads LNHDA; CDR2 reads SQIVND (reference sequence).

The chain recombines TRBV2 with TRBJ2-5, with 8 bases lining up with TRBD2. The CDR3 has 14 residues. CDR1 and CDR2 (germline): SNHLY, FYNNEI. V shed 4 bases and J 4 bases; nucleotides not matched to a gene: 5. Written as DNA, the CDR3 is TGTGCCAGCAGTGCGAATAGCGGGGCAGAGACCCAGTACTTC. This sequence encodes CASSANSGAETQYF. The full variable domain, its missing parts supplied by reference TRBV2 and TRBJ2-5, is EPEVTQTPSHQVTQMGQEVILRCVPISNHLYFYWYRQILGQKVEFLVSFYNNEISEKSEIFDDQFSVERPDGSNFTLKIRSTKLEDSAMYFCASSANSGAETQYFGPGTRLLVL.

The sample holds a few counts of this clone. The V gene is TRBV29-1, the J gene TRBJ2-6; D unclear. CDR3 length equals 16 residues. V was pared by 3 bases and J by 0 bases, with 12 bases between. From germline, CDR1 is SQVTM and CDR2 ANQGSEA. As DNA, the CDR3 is TGCAGCGTTGAGAGGCTCGGAGACTCTGGGGCCAACGTCCTGACTTTC. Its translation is CSVERLGDSGANVLTF.

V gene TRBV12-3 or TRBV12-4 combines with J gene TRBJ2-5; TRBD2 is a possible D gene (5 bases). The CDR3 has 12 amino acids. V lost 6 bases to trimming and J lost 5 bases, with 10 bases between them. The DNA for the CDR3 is TGTGCCAGCAGCAGAAGGAGGGAGACCCAGTACTTC. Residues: CASSRRRETQYF.

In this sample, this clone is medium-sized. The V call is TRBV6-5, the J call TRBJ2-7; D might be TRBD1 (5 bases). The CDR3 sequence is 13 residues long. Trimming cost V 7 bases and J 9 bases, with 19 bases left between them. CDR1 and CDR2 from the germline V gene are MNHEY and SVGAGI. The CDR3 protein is CASKAGRAYGQYF. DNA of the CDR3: TGTGCCAGCAAAGCCGGCAGGGCTTATGGGCAGTACTTC.

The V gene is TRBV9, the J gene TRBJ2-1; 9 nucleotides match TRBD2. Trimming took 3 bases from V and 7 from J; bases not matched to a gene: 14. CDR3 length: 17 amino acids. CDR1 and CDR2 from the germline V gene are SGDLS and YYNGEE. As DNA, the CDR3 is TGTGCCAGCAGCGGCATCAGTTCGCGGGGGGGCTTTAATGAGCAGTTCTTC. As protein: CASSGISSRGGFNEQFF.

The CDR3 sequence is CAISNQGVRTDTQYF. In DNA form, the CDR3 reads TGTGCCATCAGTAATCAGGGTGTGCGCACAGATACGCAGTATTTT. J is TRBJ2-3 and V is TRBV10-3; D perhaps matches TRBD1 (5 bases). Trimming stripped 5 bases from V and 1 base from J, with 13 bases between. The germline gives CDR1 ENHRY, CDR2 SYGVKD. This CDR3 contains 15 residues.

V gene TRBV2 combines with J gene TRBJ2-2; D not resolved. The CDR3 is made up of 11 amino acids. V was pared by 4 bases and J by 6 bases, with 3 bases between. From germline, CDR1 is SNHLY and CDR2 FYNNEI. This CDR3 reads CASSASGELFF. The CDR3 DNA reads TGTGCCAGCAGTGCGTCCGGGGAGCTGTTTTTT.

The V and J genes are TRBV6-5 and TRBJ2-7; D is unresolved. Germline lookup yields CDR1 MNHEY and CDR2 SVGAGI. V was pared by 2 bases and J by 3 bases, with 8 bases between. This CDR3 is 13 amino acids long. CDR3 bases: TGTGCCAGCAGTTACGGGCCCTACTACGAGCAGTACTTC. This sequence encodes CASSYGPYYEQYF.

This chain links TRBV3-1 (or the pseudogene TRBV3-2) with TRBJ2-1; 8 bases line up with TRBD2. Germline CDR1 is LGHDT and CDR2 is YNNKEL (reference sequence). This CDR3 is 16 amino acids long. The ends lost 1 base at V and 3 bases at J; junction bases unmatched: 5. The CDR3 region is CASSQASGLVYNEQFF. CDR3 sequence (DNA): TGTGCCAGCAGCCAAGCCTCGGGACTAGTCTACAATGAGCAGTTCTTC.

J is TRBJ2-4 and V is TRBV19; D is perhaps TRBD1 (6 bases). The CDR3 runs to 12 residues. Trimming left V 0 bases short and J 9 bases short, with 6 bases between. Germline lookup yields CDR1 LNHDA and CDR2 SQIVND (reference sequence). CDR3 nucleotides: TGTGCCAGTAGTATAGACAGGGGCATTCAGTACTTC. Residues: CASSIDRGIQYF.

CDR3: CSAPGGYTF. CDR3 nucleotide sequence: TGCAGTGCCCCCGGTGGCTACACCTTC. The chain employs TRBV20-1 and TRBJ1-2, with D uncertain. Germline CDR1 and CDR2: DFQATT and SNEGSKA (reference sequence). The CDR3 has 9 amino acids. V lost 6 bases to trimming and J lost 7 bases, with 6 bases between them.

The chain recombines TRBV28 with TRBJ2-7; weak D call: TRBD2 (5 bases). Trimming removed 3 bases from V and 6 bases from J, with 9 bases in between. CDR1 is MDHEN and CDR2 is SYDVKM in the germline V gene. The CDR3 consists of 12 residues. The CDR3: CASSFQRSEQYF. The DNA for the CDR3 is TGTGCCAGCAGTTTCCAGCGGAGCGAGCAGTACTTC.

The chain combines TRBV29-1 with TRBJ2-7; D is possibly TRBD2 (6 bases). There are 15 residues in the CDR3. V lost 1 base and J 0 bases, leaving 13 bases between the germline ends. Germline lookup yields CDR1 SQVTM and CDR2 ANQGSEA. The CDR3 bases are TGCAGCGTTGAAGGGCTAGCGTCCAGCTCCTACGAGCAGTACTTC. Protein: CSVEGLASSSYEQYF.

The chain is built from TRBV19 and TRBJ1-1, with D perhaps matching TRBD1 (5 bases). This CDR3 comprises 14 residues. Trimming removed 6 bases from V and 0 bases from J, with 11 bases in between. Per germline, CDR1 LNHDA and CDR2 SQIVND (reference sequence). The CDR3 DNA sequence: TGTGCCAGTAGGGCGACAGAGATGAACACTGAAGCTTTCTTT. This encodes CASRATEMNTEAFF.

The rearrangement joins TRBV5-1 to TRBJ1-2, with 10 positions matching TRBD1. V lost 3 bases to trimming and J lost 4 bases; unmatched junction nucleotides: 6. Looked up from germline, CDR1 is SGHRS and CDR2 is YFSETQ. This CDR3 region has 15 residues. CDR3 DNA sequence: TGCGCCAGCAGCTCGGGACAGGGGAGTATCTATGGCTACACCTTC. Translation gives CASSSGQGSIYGYTF. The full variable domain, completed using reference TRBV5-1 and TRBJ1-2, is KAGVTQTPRYLIKTRGQQVTLSCSPISGHRSVSWYQQTPGQGLQFLFEYFSETQRNKGNFPGRFSGRQFSNSRSEMNVSTLELGDSALYLCASSSGQGSIYGYTFGSGTRLTVV.

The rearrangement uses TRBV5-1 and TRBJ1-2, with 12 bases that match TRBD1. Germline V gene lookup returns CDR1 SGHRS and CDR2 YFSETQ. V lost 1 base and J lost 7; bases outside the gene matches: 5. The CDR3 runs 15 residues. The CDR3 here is CASSLSGQGASGYTF. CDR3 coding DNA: TGCGCCAGCAGCTTGTCGGGACAGGGGGCTAGTGGCTACACCTTC.

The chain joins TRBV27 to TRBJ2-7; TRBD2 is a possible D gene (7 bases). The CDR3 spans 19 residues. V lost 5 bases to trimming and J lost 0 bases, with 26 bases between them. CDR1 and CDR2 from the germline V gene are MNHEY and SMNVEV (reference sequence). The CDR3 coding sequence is TGTGCCAGCAGTAGGCAGGGGCCCGTCTGGCGGGAGAGCTCCTACGAGCAGTACTTC. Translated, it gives CASSRQGPVWRESSYEQYF.

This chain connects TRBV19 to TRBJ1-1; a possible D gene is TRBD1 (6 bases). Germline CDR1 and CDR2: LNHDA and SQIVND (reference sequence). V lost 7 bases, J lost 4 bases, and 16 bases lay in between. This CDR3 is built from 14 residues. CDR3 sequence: CASIMKQGRTEAFF. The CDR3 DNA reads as TGTGCCAGTATCATGAAACAGGGACGCACTGAAGCTTTCTTT.

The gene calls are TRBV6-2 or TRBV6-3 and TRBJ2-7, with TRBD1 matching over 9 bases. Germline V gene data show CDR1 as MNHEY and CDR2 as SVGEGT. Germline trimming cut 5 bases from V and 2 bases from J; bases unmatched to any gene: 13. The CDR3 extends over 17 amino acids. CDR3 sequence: CASSLDPDRGVAYEQYF. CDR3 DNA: TGTGCCAGCAGTCTAGACCCCGACAGGGGGGTAGCCTACGAGCAGTACTTC.